This T cell receptor (beta chain) was found in a study of regulatory T cells in long-lasting Graves disease. This clonotype was observed a few times. Its antigen is undetermined. Germline assignment: CDR1 MGHRA and CDR2 YSYEKL. The CDR3 consists of 13 residues. The V end lost 1 base, the J end lost 8 bases, and 8 bases lay between the germline ends. Study-wide results and limits: More public clonotypes were shared by persistent patients (about 3,000) than by new patients (fewer than 1,000).

CDR3-region Arm-PCR and iRepertoire HTBI primers produced the TCR beta libraries. From the multiplex PCR reads, TCRdb called clonotypes with MiXCR, one entry per CDR3 protein. The sample consists of fewer than 650,000 distinct CDR3 sequences, around 16% of them appearing once. Specified time point: newly diagnosed GD, antithyroid drugs for less than 3 months. PBMC-extracted RNA yielded the TCR library. The sample also formed part of further work on T cells in Graves' hyperthyroidism and ophthalmopathy. As reported in that work: Among clonotypes expanded in thyroid above 0.001, most were also found in blood.

The receptor comes from a man aged 18 to 30 with Graves disease. The sample in question was peripheral blood mononuclear cells (PBMCs), obtained at new diagnosis, from a patient treated with antithyroid drugs. The chain employs TRBV4-1 and TRBJ1-4; D gene unclear. CDR3 sequence (DNA): TGCGCCAGCAGCCAAGTCGGGTCGGAAAAACTGTTTTTT. Translated: CASSQVGSEKLFF.